This TCR beta chain was profiled in a study of neurological immune-mediated disorders. The study's findings and limits: The multiple sclerosis repertoire cluster showed no association with any clinical or MRI feature. The authors stated that larger cohorts are needed.

Comments on this clonotype: Its antigen remains unknown.

Trimming took 7 bases from V and 4 from J; bases not matched to a gene: 6. The CDR3 has 13 residues. TCRdb reprocessed the 5' RACE reads via MiXCR and lists one record per CDR3 protein. Here the sample spans about 55,000 distinct CDR3 sequences, approximately 4.4% being singletons. The sequenced material came from PBMCs. This TCR was sampled from a man aged 50 to 59 with multiple sclerosis. J is TRBJ2-7 and V is TRBV12-3 or TRBV12-4, with TRBD1 matching over 8 bases. The CDR3 reads CASNAGGAYEQYF. DNA of the CDR3: TGTGCCAGCAATGCAGGGGGCGCGTACGAGCAGTACTTC.